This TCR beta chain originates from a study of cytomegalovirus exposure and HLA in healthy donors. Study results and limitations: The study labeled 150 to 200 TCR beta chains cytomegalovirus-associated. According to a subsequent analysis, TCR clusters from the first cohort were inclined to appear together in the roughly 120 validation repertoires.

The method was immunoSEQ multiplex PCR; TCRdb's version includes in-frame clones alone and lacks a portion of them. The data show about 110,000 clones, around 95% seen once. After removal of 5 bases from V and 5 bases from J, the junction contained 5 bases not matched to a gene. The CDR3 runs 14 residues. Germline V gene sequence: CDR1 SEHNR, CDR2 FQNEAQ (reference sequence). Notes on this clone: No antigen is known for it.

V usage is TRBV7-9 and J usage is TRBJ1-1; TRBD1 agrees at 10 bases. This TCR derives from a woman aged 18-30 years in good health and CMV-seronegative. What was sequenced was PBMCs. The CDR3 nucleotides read TGTGCCAGCAGCCGACAGGGGGCGCAGACTGAAGCTTTCTTT. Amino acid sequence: CASSRQGAQTEAFF.